Following are 31 T cell receptor beta chains from one sample sequenced in a study of blood T cell repertoires in COVID-19. Some clones are missing from TCRdb's copy, which holds only in-frame ones; the method was immunoSEQ multiplex PCR. Of 140,000 to 150,000 clones listed, roughly 90% were seen once; the top ten hold 1.2%. The sequenced material came from PBMCs or T cells enriched from blood (not recorded which). All receptors come from a woman aged 25-40 years with acute COVID-19.

CDR3 region: CAISESTRQGNQPQHF. DNA of the CDR3: TGTGCCATCAGTGAGTCGACTCGACAGGGGAATCAGCCCCAGCATTTT. This rearrangement joins TRBV10-3 to TRBJ1-5; 8 nucleotides line up with TRBD1. Germline trimming cut 0 bases from V and 4 bases from J; bases unmatched to any gene: 5. The CDR3 length is 16 residues. Germline loops: CDR1 ENHRY, CDR2 SYGVKD.

This clone came up once. The V gene is TRBV4-3, the J gene TRBJ2-2; possibly TRBD2 for D (7 bases). The germline CDR1 and CDR2 sequences are LGHNA and YSLEER. This CDR3 contains 17 residues. Trimming shortened V by 0 bases and J by 3 bases, and 14 bases separated the two germline ends. The CDR3 region is CASSQDWGGSYTGELFF. The CDR3 DNA follows: TGCGCCAGCAGCCAAGATTGGGGGGGCTCCTACACCGGGGAGCTGTTTTTT.

The rearrangement uses TRBV7-9 and TRBJ1-6, with D maybe TRBD1 (5 bases). Trimming shortened V by 4 bases and J by 7 bases, and 23 bases separated the two germline ends. This CDR3 is 18 amino acids long. Per germline, CDR1 SEHNR and CDR2 FQNEAQ (reference sequence). The CDR3 DNA is TGTGCCAGCAGCTCCCACCGGGGGGGAGGCGAGAGGAATTCACCCCTCCACTTT. Amino acid sequence: CASSSHRGGGERNSPLHF.

V and J are TRBV28 and TRBJ1-2; possible D gene TRBD1, 6 bases. Germline CDR1 is MDHEN and CDR2 is SYDVKM. Trimming took 3 bases from V and 1 from J, leaving 12 bases between them. The CDR3 length is 15 residues. The CDR3 reads CASSFRDTINYGYTF. The CDR3 coding sequence is TGTGCCAGCAGTTTCAGGGACACCATTAACTATGGCTACACCTTC.

This clone has a single count. The chain couples TRBV3-1 (or the pseudogene TRBV3-2) to TRBJ2-3, with D perhaps matching TRBD1 (5 bases). This CDR3 comprises 16 residues. Per the germline V gene, CDR1 is LGHDT and CDR2 is YNNKEL (reference sequence). V dropped 0 bases and J dropped 0 bases, with 10 bases sitting between them. The CDR3 nucleotides read TGTGCCAGCAGCCAAGAAGGGGCTAGGAGCACAGATACGCAGTATTTT. As protein: CASSQEGARSTDTQYF.

Notes on this clone: Other DNA variants within this sample encode the same CDR3. The CDR3 is CASSLSGANTGELFF. As DNA, the CDR3 is TGTGCCAGCAGCTTATCGGGAGCGAACACCGGGGAGCTGTTTTTT. V gene TRBV7-2 combines with J gene TRBJ2-2; TRBD2 might be the D (6 bases). Germline CDR1 SGHTA, CDR2 FQGNSA. CDR3 length: 15 amino acids. Trimming stripped 2 bases from V and 0 bases from J, with 7 bases between.

This chain joins TRBV28 and TRBJ2-1, with 9 bases fitting TRBD2. The CDR3 runs to 14 residues. CDR1 MDHEN and CDR2 SYDVKM come from the germline V gene. Trimming at V came to 9 bases and at J to 4 bases, leaving 7 bases not matched to a gene. This chain's CDR3 is CASKIAGAYNEQFF. The CDR3 DNA is TGTGCCAGTAAAATAGCGGGAGCGTACAATGAGCAGTTCTTC.

This chain uses TRBV19 with TRBJ2-2; 7 nucleotides line up with TRBD1. Germline trimming cut 3 bases from V and 4 bases from J; bases unmatched to any gene: 5. The germline gives CDR1 LNHDA, CDR2 SQIVND (reference sequence). The CDR3 has 15 residues. CDR3 bases: TGTGCCAGTAGTATTGAAACAGGGGCCACCGGGGAGCTGTTTTTT. This gives the protein CASSIETGATGELFF.

The rearrangement uses TRBV10-3 and TRBJ1-2, with 7 bases identical to TRBD1. Germline values: CDR1 ENHRY, CDR2 SYGVKD. With V trimmed by 9 bases and J by 5 bases, 12 bases remained unmatched. The CDR3 is made up of 14 amino acids. The CDR3 sequence: CAIRDSQDLYGYTF. The CDR3, as DNA: TGTGCCATTAGGGACAGCCAGGATCTATATGGCTACACCTTC.

This chain uses TRBV18 with TRBJ1-6; 7 nucleotides line up with TRBD1. From germline, CDR1 is KGHSH and CDR2 LQKENI. CDR3 size: 15 residues. J lost 9 bases, V lost 4 bases, and 9 bases had no gene match. In nucleotides, the CDR3 is TGTGCCAGCTCACTAGGACAGGCCGAGACTTCACCCCTCCACTTT. Translated, it gives CASSLGQAETSPLHF.

The gene calls are TRBV4-3 and TRBJ1-2; possible D gene TRBD1, 5 bases. The germline CDR1 and CDR2 sequences are LGHNA and YSLEER. Trimming pared 4 bases from V and 6 bases from J, leaving 12 bases between. The CDR3 is 13 amino acids. The CDR3 DNA sequence: TGCGCCAGCAGCCCAAGGTCGGGGGATGGCTACACCTTC. It translates to CASSPRSGDGYTF.

This clone came up a few times. This chain joins TRBV7-2 and TRBJ1-2, with TRBD1 matching over 7 bases. The CDR3 consists of 15 residues. CDR1 is SGHTA, CDR2 FQGNSA, per germline. J lost 7 bases, V lost 1 base, and 9 bases had no gene match. The DNA of the CDR3 is TGTGCCAGCAGCTTAGGGTCCGAGAGGGGGCCTGGCTACACCTTC. This codes for CASSLGSERGPGYTF. Complete variable domain (other parts from reference TRBV7-2 and TRBJ1-2): GAGVSQSPSNKVTEKGKDVELRCDPISGHTALYWYRQSLGQGLEFLIYFQGNSAPDKSGLPSDRFSAERTGGSVSTLTIQRTQQEDSAVYLCASSLGSERGPGYTFGSGTRLTVV.

This clone appeared a single time. V is TRBV7-3 and J is TRBJ2-1; D gene ambiguous. The CDR3 is 13 amino acids. The germline V and J ends were trimmed by 5 bases and 5 bases, with 10 bases remaining between them. CDR1 and CDR2 (germline): SGHTA, FQGTGA. The CDR3 DNA reads TGTGCCAGCAGCCCCCAGAGCGACAATGAGCAGTTCTTC. As protein: CASSPQSDNEQFF.

The J gene is TRBJ2-1, the V gene TRBV2; TRBD2 agrees at 8 bases. This CDR3 region has 13 residues. The J segment lost 9 bases and the V segment lost 7 bases, leaving 8 bases of the junction unmatched. Germline CDR1 SNHLY, CDR2 FYNNEI. CDR3 amino acids: CASNQAGVGEQFF. The CDR3 DNA sequence: TGTGCCAGCAACCAAGCGGGAGTAGGTGAGCAGTTCTTC.

This chain uses TRBV7-2 with TRBJ1-1, with 8 bases identical to TRBD1. The CDR3 runs to 15 residues. The V segment lost 0 bases and the J segment 0 bases; nucleotides outside the gene matches: 0. Germline CDR1 reads SGHTA; CDR2 reads FQGNSA. CDR3 loop: CASSLAGQVNTEAFF. The CDR3 DNA sequence: TGTGCCAGCAGCTTAGCGGGACAGGTGAACACTGAAGCTTTCTTT.

The rearrangement uses TRBV7-3 and TRBJ1-2, with a weak D call TRBD1 (5 bases). The germline gives CDR1 SGHTA, CDR2 FQGTGA. This CDR3 region has 13 residues. Trimming took 6 bases from V and 1 from J, leaving 9 bases between them. Here the CDR3 reads CASRPDSNYGYTF. In DNA, the CDR3 is TGTGCCAGCAGGCCCGACAGTAACTATGGCTACACCTTC.

V usage is TRBV4-3 and J usage is TRBJ1-4; possible D gene TRBD1, 5 bases. CDR3 size: 17 residues. Germline CDR1 reads LGHNA; CDR2 reads YSLEER. The V and J ends lost 0 bases and 0 bases respectively, with 11 bases between them. The CDR3 spells CASSQDWGGATNEKLFF. The CDR3 bases are TGCGCCAGCAGCCAAGATTGGGGGGGAGCAACTAATGAAAAACTGTTTTTT.

V usage is TRBV6-5 and J usage is TRBJ1-3, with 8 bases fitting TRBD1. The junction had 3 bases not matched to a gene; V was cut back by 5 bases and J by 0 bases. The V gene's germline CDR1 is MNHEY and CDR2 SVGAGI. The CDR3 is 15 residues long. The CDR3 DNA sequence: TGTGCCAGCAGTCCAGGGGGCAGCTCTGGAAACACCATATATTTT. Translating gives CASSPGGSSGNTIYF.

The chain employs TRBV5-4 and TRBJ1-1; tentative D call: TRBD1 (5 bases). Germline lookup yields CDR1 SGHNT and CDR2 YYREEE (reference sequence). The CDR3 extends over 13 amino acids. The V end was cut by 4 bases, the J end by 1 base, with 8 bases between. The CDR3 nucleotides are TGTGCCAGCAGCGTCGACAGGAACACTGAAGCTTTCTTT. This gives the protein CASSVDRNTEAFF.

This clone has a handful of counts. The chain recombines TRBV4-1 with TRBJ2-4; possible D gene TRBD2, 6 bases. Germline V gene sequence: CDR1 MGHRA, CDR2 YSYEKL. V was pared by 4 bases and J by 7 bases, with 20 bases between. This CDR3 has 16 residues. For the CDR3, the DNA is TGCGCCAGCAGCCCCGGGAGAGAGGGAGGAGGGAACATTCAGTACTTC. Translation gives CASSPGREGGGNIQYF.

A single count supports this clone. V is TRBV3-1 (or the pseudogene TRBV3-2) and J is TRBJ2-2, with TRBD2 matching over 9 bases. There are 17 residues in the CDR3. Looked up from germline, CDR1 is LGHDT and CDR2 is YNNKEL (reference sequence). V gave up 4 bases and J gave up 1 base; unmatched junction bases: 7. The chain's CDR3 is CASSREASGENTGELFF. The CDR3 DNA is TGTGCCAGCAGCCGAGAAGCTAGCGGGGAGAACACCGGGGAGCTGTTTTTT.

The chain joins TRBV11-2 to TRBJ1-1; D gene uncertain. The CDR3 sequence is 15 residues long. The germline CDR1 and CDR2 sequences are SGHAT and FQNNGV. Trimming cost V 2 bases and J 5 bases, with 15 bases left between them. CDR3 DNA: TGTGCCAGCAGCTTATTTGGCGGTGGCTTGACTGAAGCTTTCTTT. This translates into CASSLFGGGLTEAFF.

The V and J genes are TRBV7-2 and TRBJ1-1; D remains ambiguous. The germline V and J ends were trimmed by 7 bases and 1 base, with 10 bases remaining between them. CDR3 length: 13 residues. Per the germline V gene, CDR1 is SGHTA and CDR2 is FQGNSA. CDR3 loop: CASTLRQNTEAFF. The CDR3 region has the DNA TGTGCCAGCACCTTGAGGCAGAACACTGAAGCTTTCTTT.

The rearrangement links TRBV3-1 (or the pseudogene TRBV3-2) to TRBJ2-7; TRBD2 matches 13 bases. V dropped 3 bases and J dropped 12; count of bases not matched to a gene: 8. The CDR3 loop spans 14 amino acids. Germline V gene lookup returns CDR1 LGHDT and CDR2 YNNKEL (reference sequence). Written as DNA, the CDR3 is TGTGCCAGCAGCCATTGGACTAGCGGGAGCAGTGCGTACTTC. Translation: CASSHWTSGSSAYF.

This clone was seen more than once but under ten times. The V call is TRBV11-1, the J call TRBJ1-1; unclear D gene. This CDR3 has 14 amino acids. V was cut by 3 bases and J by 1 base, with 9 bases left in between. The germline gives CDR1 SGHAT, CDR2 FQDESV (reference sequence). CDR3 sequence (DNA): TGTGCCAGCAGCTTGGTGCCGGGGAACACTGAAGCTTTCTTT. Translated, it gives CASSLVPGNTEAFF. Supplemented by reference TRBV11-1 and TRBJ1-1, the full variable domain reads EAEVAQSPRYKITEKSQAVAFWCDPISGHATLYWYRQILGQGPELLVQFQDESVVDDSQLPKDRFSAERLKGVDSTLKIQPAELGDSAMYLCASSLVPGNTEAFFGQGTRLTVV.

This rearrangement joins TRBV10-3 to TRBJ2-1; TRBD2 might be the D (6 bases). CDR1 is ENHRY and CDR2 is SYGVKD in the germline V gene. The length of the CDR3 is 16 residues. The V end was cut by 7 bases, the J end by 0 bases, with 16 bases between. DNA for the CDR3: TGTGCCATCAATACCGCTAGCGACAGCTCCTACAATGAGCAGTTCTTC. This encodes CAINTASDSSYNEQFF.

The chain couples TRBV28 to TRBJ1-2; TRBD1 aligns across 9 bases. J was trimmed by 8 bases and V by 4 bases; bases with no gene match: 5. In germline, CDR1 is MDHEN, CDR2 SYDVKM. CDR3 length: 13 residues. In DNA, the CDR3 is TGTGCCAGCAGTTCACAGGGGGCTTTCGGCTACACCTTC. Encoded protein: CASSSQGAFGYTF.

The gene calls are TRBV7-9 and TRBJ2-7, with D tentatively TRBD2 (7 bases). CDR1 SEHNR and CDR2 FQNEAQ come from the germline V gene (reference sequence). The CDR3 spans 16 residues. V was cut by 4 bases and J by 7 bases, with 23 bases left in between. CDR3 nucleotide sequence: TGTGCCAGCAGCTCCCCCCCCCGGCGCGGGGGCCCGGAGCAGTACTTC. It encodes CASSSPPRRGGPEQYF.

The V gene is TRBV28, the J gene TRBJ2-1; TRBD2 aligns across 7 bases. From germline, CDR1 is MDHEN and CDR2 SYDVKM. V lost 6 bases to trimming and J lost 7 bases; unmatched junction nucleotides: 12. The CDR3 consists of 15 residues. This chain's CDR3 is CASSPAGGSINEQFF. In DNA form, the CDR3 reads TGTGCCAGCAGCCCAGCCGGCGGGAGTATAAATGAGCAGTTCTTC.

The chain recombines TRBV6-5 with TRBJ1-1, with D perhaps TRBD1 (5 bases). V dropped 4 bases and J dropped 10 bases, with 13 bases sitting between them. Germline CDR1 is MNHEY and CDR2 is SVGAGI. This CDR3 comprises 12 residues. CDR3 amino acids: CASSSEGLRAFF. As DNA, the CDR3 is TGTGCCAGCAGTTCAGAGGGACTCAGAGCTTTCTTT.

This clone has only a few counts. The V call is TRBV24-1, the J call TRBJ2-3; maybe TRBD2 (6 bases). CDR1 and CDR2 (germline): KGHDR, SFDVKD. The CDR3 has 15 residues. Trimming left V 4 bases short and J 0 bases short, with 10 bases between. The CDR3: CATSDYSGSTDTQYF. In nucleotides, the CDR3 is TGTGCCACCAGTGACTACAGCGGGAGCACAGATACGCAGTATTTT.